This record looks at one T cell receptor beta chain sequence and its context. Its matching antigen is unknown. These data originate in a study of T cell responses to AZD1222 COVID-19 vaccine. Points from the study as a whole: Within unmutated variant regions lay the reported targets of nearly half of spike-specific TCRs.

The CDR3 totals 16 residues. CDR1 and CDR2 (germline): SGHRS, YFSETQ. Trimming removed 4 bases from V and 0 bases from J, with 15 bases in between. TCRdb's table, derived via immunoSEQ multiplex PCR, lists solely in-frame clones and lacks some. The sample holds about 170,000 clones; around nine tenths are singletons and the top ten take about 1%. The source is an adult who received the AZD1222 COVID-19 vaccine. The source was peripheral blood, collected 28 days after the second AZD1222 dose. The rearrangement uses TRBV5-1 and TRBJ2-3; maybe TRBD1 (6 bases). The CDR3 nucleotides are TGCGCCAGCAGCCTCAGACAGGCGAGGAGCACAGATACGCAGTATTTT. This translates into CASSLRQARSTDTQYF.